Below, 28 T cell receptor beta chains from the same sample are listed, as sequenced in a study of control samples from healthy donors and cancer patients (dated by TCRdb to about 2020). The library was built by means of the immunoSEQ multiplex PCR assay. The source is immuneACCESS, and TCRdb retained only in-frame sequences with V and J called. Part of the clones is not carried over; for the studies checked, unresolved V genes explain less than half of this, and the remainder is unexplained. The sample table lists 100,000 or so clones, around 92% of them with a count of one. Together, the top ten hold 2% to 3% of the sample. The sequencing input was blood. The receptors derive from a woman in her late teens or twenties in good health.

The V call is TRBV21-1, the J call TRBJ1-2; the D segment call TRBD1 is taken from the table without a DNA check. TRBV21-1 is flagged as a pseudogene. This CDR3 has 15 residues. The chain's CDR3 is CASSSGTGENYGYTF. The CDR3, as DNA: TGTGCCAGCAGCAGTGGGACAGGGGAAAACTATGGCTACACCTTC.

The chain couples TRBV30 to TRBJ1-1; maybe TRBD1 (5 bases). Germline assignment: CDR1 GTSNPN and CDR2 SVGIG (reference sequence). The CDR3 covers 13 residues. V lost 5 bases, J lost 0 bases, and 10 bases lay in between. CDR3 amino acids: CAWRGLMNTEAFF. Here the CDR3 DNA reads TGTGCCTGGCGGGGACTTATGAACACTGAAGCTTTCTTT.

The V and J genes are TRBV6-1 and TRBJ2-1, with D perhaps matching TRBD2 (6 bases). There are 15 residues in the CDR3. In germline, CDR1 is MNHNS, CDR2 SASEGT. Deletions cut 2 bases from V and 7 bases from J, with 15 bases between. CDR3 protein: CASSEMVLASNEQFF. The CDR3 DNA reads TGTGCCAGCAGTGAAATGGTACTAGCCTCTAATGAGCAGTTCTTC.

The chain carries TRBV7-6 and TRBJ1-3; TRBD1 is a possible D gene (5 bases). Looked up from germline, CDR1 is SGHVS and CDR2 is FNYEAQ. The CDR3 is 18 amino acids. Between the trimmed V and J ends, which lost 4 bases and 0 bases, there was a span of 19 bases. The CDR3 loop reads CASSWDKRGLSSGNTIYF. The CDR3 DNA reads as TGTGCCAGCAGCTGGGATAAAAGGGGACTGAGCTCTGGAAACACCATATATTTT. The whole variable domain, remainder taken from reference TRBV7-6 and TRBJ1-3, is GAGVSQSPRYKVTKRGQDVALRCDPISGHVSLYWYRQALGQGPEFLTYFNYEAQQDKSGLPNDRFSAERPEGSISTLTIQRTEQRDSAMYRCASSWDKRGLSSGNTIYFGEGSWLTVV.

The CDR3 nucleotides are TGCGCCAGCAGCTTGGCCACGCTAGCGTCAAAAGGGGATACGCAGTATTTT. Translation gives CASSLATLASKGDTQYF. This sequence joins TRBV5-1 and TRBJ2-3; D is perhaps TRBD2 (6 bases). Germline CDR1 is SGHRS and CDR2 is YFSETQ. The CDR3 is 17 amino acids. Trimming left V 0 bases short and J 6 bases short, with 20 bases between.

CDR3 in amino acids: CASGHLAAPSGQFF. The CDR3 region has the DNA TGTGCCAGCGGGCACCTAGCGGCTCCTAGTGGGCAGTTCTTC. The V call is TRBV6-6, the J call TRBJ2-1; TRBD2 aligns across 7 bases. V was clipped by 8 bases and J by 12 bases; unmatched bases: 16. This CDR3 has 14 amino acids. Germline V gene lookup returns CDR1 MNHNY and CDR2 SVGAGI (reference sequence).

J is TRBJ2-7 and V is TRBV10-3; D might be TRBD1 (6 bases). V lost 2 bases to trimming and J lost 5 bases, with 16 bases between them. Germline CDR1 reads ENHRY; CDR2 reads SYGVKD. The CDR3 covers 15 residues. CDR3 residues: CAISERDNPSHEQYF. The CDR3 region has the DNA TGTGCCATCAGTGAGCGGGACAATCCCAGTCACGAGCAGTACTTC.

The V gene is TRBV24-1, the J gene TRBJ2-7; D is uncertain. This CDR3 contains 13 residues. With 7 bases removed from V and 1 base from J, the gap between germline ends came to 10 bases. Germline V CDR1 and CDR2: KGHDR, SFDVKD. CDR3: CATSPVGSYEQYF. The DNA for the CDR3 is TGTGCCACCAGCCCGGTAGGTTCCTACGAGCAGTACTTC.

The chain joins TRBV6-5 to TRBJ1-1, with D uncertain. V lost 3 bases to trimming and J lost 2 bases, with 7 bases between them. This CDR3 spans 13 amino acids. Germline CDR1 reads MNHEY; CDR2 reads SVGAGI. The CDR3 region is CASSYGSNTEAFF. CDR3 coding DNA: TGTGCCAGCAGTTATGGGTCTAACACTGAAGCTTTCTTT.

The V call is TRBV6-1, the J call TRBJ2-2, with 12 bases fitting TRBD2. With 4 bases clipped from V and 6 bases from J, the junction kept 12 bases outside the gene matches. The CDR3 covers 18 residues. CDR1 is MNHNS and CDR2 is SASEGT in the germline V gene. The CDR3 nucleotides are TGTGCCAGCAGTGCCCGACTAGCGGGAGTTGGCTTCGCCGGGGAGCTGTTTTTT. Protein sequence: CASSARLAGVGFAGELFF.

This chain connects TRBV6-5 to TRBJ1-4; no reliable D call. V lost 3 bases and J lost 0, with 5 bases in between. The CDR3 runs to 14 residues. Germline lookup yields CDR1 MNHEY and CDR2 SVGAGI. CDR3 sequence (DNA): TGTGCCAGCAGTTATTATGCAACTAATGAAAAACTGTTTTTT. This encodes CASSYYATNEKLFF.

The gene calls are TRBV19 and TRBJ2-7; D gene uncertain. The CDR3 spans 17 residues. Germline V gives CDR1 LNHDA, CDR2 SQIVND (reference sequence). Trimming cost V 1 base and J 0 bases, with 16 bases left between them. CDR3 protein: CASSIGAGRPSSYEQYF. For the CDR3, the DNA is TGTGCCAGTAGTATAGGGGCCGGACGGCCGAGCTCCTACGAGCAGTACTTC.

V gene TRBV4-2 combines with J gene TRBJ2-6; D gene ambiguous. V gave up 1 base and J gave up 3 bases, with 7 bases separating them. Germline V CDR1 and CDR2: LGHNA, YNFKEQ. The CDR3 extends over 15 amino acids. The DNA for the CDR3 is TGTGCCAGCAGCCAAGGGACGGGTGGGGCCAACGTCCTGACTTTC. It is translated as CASSQGTGGANVLTF.

The chain has TRBV7-2 and TRBJ1-2, with D possibly TRBD1 on 5 matching bases. The V end was cut by 6 bases, the J end by 3 bases, with 11 bases between. CDR3 length equals 13 residues. Germline values: CDR1 SGHTA, CDR2 FQGNSA. For the CDR3, the DNA is TGTGCCAGCAGAGCCGGGGGTTACTATGGCTACACCTTC. Its translation: CASRAGGYYGYTF. Supplemented by reference TRBV7-2 and TRBJ1-2, the full variable domain reads GAGVSQSPSNKVTEKGKDVELRCDPISGHTALYWYRQSLGQGLEFLIYFQGNSAPDKSGLPSDRFSAERTGGSVSTLTIQRTQQEDSAVYLCASRAGGYYGYTFGSGTRLTVV.

The chain couples TRBV6-5 to TRBJ2-7, with no clear D. This CDR3 is built from 13 residues. The germline V gene has CDR1 MNHEY and CDR2 SVGAGI. V lost 6 bases to trimming and J lost 4 bases, with 13 bases between them. The CDR3 nucleotides read TGTGCCAGCAGGGACGGTACGCGGTACGAGCAGTACTTC. Translating it yields CASRDGTRYEQYF.

V usage is TRBV7-9 and J usage is TRBJ2-1; D not resolved. The V gene's germline CDR1 is SEHNR and CDR2 FQNEAQ (reference sequence). The V end was cut by 5 bases, the J end by 0 bases, with 5 bases between. This CDR3 region has 13 residues. The DNA for the CDR3 is TGTGCCAGCAGCGCTTCCTCCTACAATGAGCAGTTCTTC. This gives the protein CASSASSYNEQFF. The full variable domain, rest sourced from reference TRBV7-9 and TRBJ2-1, is DTGVSQNPRHKITKRGQNVTFRCDPISEHNRLYWYRQTLGQGPEFLTYFQNEAQLEKSRLLSDRFSAERPKGSFSTLEIQRTEQGDSAMYLCASSASSYNEQFFGPGTRLTVL.

The rearrangement joins TRBV27 to TRBJ2-1; 8 nucleotides agree with TRBD2. This CDR3 is 14 amino acids long. In germline, CDR1 is MNHEY, CDR2 SMNVEV (reference sequence). Germline trimming cut 2 bases from V and 6 bases from J; bases unmatched to any gene: 3. This chain's CDR3 is CASSLTSGINEQFF. The CDR3 nucleotides are TGTGCCAGCAGTTTAACTAGCGGAATCAATGAGCAGTTCTTC.

V usage is TRBV6-5 and J usage is TRBJ2-7; D unresolved. V was cut by 0 bases and J by 1 base, with 10 bases left in between. This CDR3 spans 15 amino acids. Per germline, CDR1 MNHEY and CDR2 SVGAGI. This CDR3 reads CASSYSRGSSYEQYF. The CDR3 DNA is TGTGCCAGCAGTTACTCCCGCGGATCATCCTACGAGCAGTACTTC.

This clone was picked up a small number of times. The rearrangement joins TRBV4-1 to TRBJ2-7; D could derive from TRBD1 or TRBD2 (5 bases each). This CDR3 contains 14 residues. The V end was cut by 6 bases, the J end by 4 bases, with 16 bases between. In germline, CDR1 is MGHRA, CDR2 YSYEKL. The CDR3 region is CASSHTGTLYEQYF. As DNA, the CDR3 is TGCGCCAGCAGTCATACTGGGACGCTATACGAGCAGTACTTC.

This chain joins TRBV15 and TRBJ2-1, with 9 bases aligning to TRBD2. The ends lost 0 bases at V and 4 bases at J; junction bases unmatched: 1. CDR3 length: 15 amino acids. In germline, CDR1 is LNHNV, CDR2 YYDKDF (reference sequence). CDR3 region: CATSRDLAGYNEQFF. DNA of the CDR3: TGTGCCACCAGCAGAGATCTAGCGGGGTACAATGAGCAGTTCTTC.

This chain connects TRBV6-2 or TRBV6-3 to TRBJ2-1, with TRBD2 matching over 9 bases. J was trimmed by 7 bases and V by 4 bases; bases with no gene match: 2. The CDR3 is 13 amino acids. CDR1 is MNHEY, CDR2 SVGEGT, per germline. Written as DNA, the CDR3 is TGTGCCAGCAGTTCGGCGGGGGGGAATGAGCAGTTCTTC. Translating it yields CASSSAGGNEQFF.

This clone was counted only a few times. The chain links TRBV11-2 to TRBJ1-1, with D possibly matching TRBD1 (6 bases). The V end was cut by 5 bases, the J end by 1 base, with 8 bases between. Germline values: CDR1 SGHAT, CDR2 FQNNGV. The CDR3 runs 13 residues. CDR3 DNA: TGTGCCAGCAGCAACAGGGAGAACACTGAAGCTTTCTTT. Its protein product is CASSNRENTEAFF. Based on the CDR3 plus reference TRBV11-2 and TRBJ1-1, the full variable domain is EAGVAQSPRYKIIEKRQSVAFWCNPISGHATLYWYQQILGQGPKLLIQFQNNGVVDDSQLPKDRFSAERLKGVDSTLKIQPAKLEDSAVYLCASSNRENTEAFFGQGTRLTVV.

The rearrangement joins TRBV14 to TRBJ2-3, with 8 bases fitting TRBD2. Germline values: CDR1 SGHDN, CDR2 FVKESK. V lost 4 bases, J lost 1 base, and 4 bases stayed unmatched. This CDR3 has 15 amino acids. The CDR3 coding sequence is TGTGCCAGCAGCCTTAAAGCGGGGGGCACAGATACGCAGTATTTT. This translates into CASSLKAGGTDTQYF. The entire variable domain, with the rest obtained from reference TRBV14 and TRBJ2-3, is as follows: EAGVTQFPSHSVIEKGQTVTLRCDPISGHDNLYWYRRVMGKEIKFLLHFVKESKQDESGMPNNRFLAERTGGTYSTLKVQPAELEDSGVYFCASSLKAGGTDTQYFGPGTRLTVL.

This clone was seen a handful of times. V is TRBV4-2 and J is TRBJ2-5; 7 bases align to TRBD1. The CDR3 runs to 14 residues. With 10 bases clipped from V and 5 bases from J, the junction kept 13 bases outside the gene matches. Germline-derived CDR1 and CDR2 are LGHNA and YNFKEQ. Here the CDR3 reads CATRAGQDLETQYF. CDR3 nucleotide sequence: TGTGCCACTCGGGCAGGACAGGATCTGGAGACCCAGTACTTC.

J is TRBJ2-2 and V is TRBV29-1; D is ambiguous. The V and J ends lost 7 bases and 0 bases respectively, with 12 bases between them. Looked up from germline, CDR1 is SQVTM and CDR2 is ANQGSEA. This CDR3 is built from 14 residues. This CDR3 reads CSGSGQANTGELFF. CDR3 sequence (DNA): TGCAGCGGATCGGGCCAAGCGAACACCGGGGAGCTGTTTTTT.

V usage is TRBV9 and J usage is TRBJ2-7; the D is unclear. V lost 4 bases to trimming and J lost 3 bases, with 8 bases between them. The CDR3 has 12 residues. CDR1 and CDR2 from the germline V gene are SGDLS and YYNGEE. CDR3: CASSSPGYEQYF. In DNA, the CDR3 is TGTGCCAGCAGCTCCCCAGGCTACGAGCAGTACTTC.

This rearrangement joins TRBV6-5 to TRBJ2-2; TRBD1 might be the D (6 bases). Trimming removed 6 bases at V and 6 bases at J, with 8 bases between. The CDR3 is 12 residues long. Germline CDR1 is MNHEY and CDR2 is SVGAGI. The CDR3 nucleotides are TGTGCCAGCAGCTCAGGGGCCGGGGAGCTGTTTTTT. It translates to CASSSGAGELFF.

The rearrangement uses TRBV14 and TRBJ2-3; TRBD1 or TRBD2 may be the D gene (6 bases each). Germline CDR1 and CDR2: SGHDN and FVKESK. Trimming left V 5 bases short and J 6 bases short, with 21 bases between. This CDR3 is 16 amino acids long. CDR3 sequence: CASSARDWDILDTQYF. The CDR3 nucleotides read TGTGCCAGCAGCGCCCGGGACTGGGACATCTTGGATACGCAGTATTTT.